This TCR beta chain was sequenced in a study of regulatory T cells in long-lasting Graves disease (dated by TCRdb to the early 2020s). For context, the study as a whole: Persistent Graves' disease meant more than 5 years of antithyroid drug treatment with TSH receptor autoantibodies that stayed positive. In the clinical cohort, patients with persistent Graves' disease had used antithyroid drugs for an average of about 10 years. This study used TCR sequencing and RNA sequencing of peripheral blood to compare persistent Graves' disease patients against newly diagnosed Graves' disease patients. The study was registered as a clinical trial and conducted in China. A total of some 35 samples underwent TCR sequencing: around 13 from persistent and approximately 20 from newly diagnosed Graves' disease patients.

The CDR3 holds 15 amino acids from the cysteine to the phenylalanine. Left in the record is the CDR3 DNA by itself, 45 bases read in frame from the first base. Cut back by 4 bases and 6 bases, the V and J ends lie 18 bases apart. The germline V gene yields MGHDK for CDR1 and SYGVNS for CDR2. Concerning this clonotype itself: What antigen it recognizes has not been identified. One base away there is no much larger clone; base qualities are not given.

Libraries were constructed by multiplex PCR. Sequencing took place on an Illumina HiSeq 4000. To build TCR beta libraries, CDR3 regions were amplified by Arm-PCR using iRepertoire HTBI primers. Gel purification was performed on PCR products prior to sequencing. The study's processing was this. Across samples, roughly 60 TRBV and 14 TRBJ segments were identified and used for gene usage analysis of CDR3 amino acid clonotypes. COPE and FqMerger were used to merge the filtered high-quality paired reads into contigs. Contigs were aligned with BLAST to IMGT TRBV, TRBD and TRBJ reference genes, and CDR3 was defined per IMGT. Any clonotype with a frequency above 0.1% was classified as a highly expanded clone. Shannon entropy served as the measure of repertoire diversity, while the Gini coefficient captured V-J evenness. A clonotype was considered public if more than one individual shared it. Using fastp at Q25 and MiXCR, TCRdb reprocessed the public reads and kept productive beta chains. Each CDR3 protein appears once, grouped with its most common genes and DNA. The V and J calls were determined by TCRdb, not by the authors. In this sample the table shows about 660,000 distinct CDR3 sequences, about 30% of which occur a single time. About 40% of the sample belongs to the ten largest clones.

Broad study findings and their caveats: A larger number of public clonotypes was shared among persistent patients (about 2,700) than among newly diagnosed patients (around 880). Persistent disease showed preferential use of TRBV28, TRBJ1-2 and TRBJ2-5, whereas newly diagnosed disease favored TRBV20-1 and TRBJ2-1. Only the TCR beta chain was sequenced and analyzed. Only peripheral blood was studied, because thyroid tissue, the primary lesion, was inaccessible. The small sample size was acknowledged by the authors as a limitation that may reduce accuracy. Persistent Graves' disease patients showed lower TCR Shannon entropy and fewer highly expanded clones than newly diagnosed patients, suggesting clonal expansion.

The sample's time point label, decoded: persistent/refractory GD, antithyroid drugs over 5 years with positive TRAb. For both TCR sequencing and RNA sequencing, RNA was extracted from PBMCs in TRIzol. The diagnosis of Graves' disease followed American Thyroid Association guidelines. The patients came from an endocrinology department in Xi'an, China. From each patient, around 8.3 milliliters of peripheral blood was collected into an EDTA anticoagulant tube. PBMCs were isolated by Ficoll Paque Plus density gradient separation without further T cell sorting. An Agilent 2100 Bioanalyzer and agarose gel were used to check RNA quality, and a NanoDrop 2000 was used to measure RNA concentration.

This sequence was found in a female donor with Graves disease. The rearrangement combines TRBV25-1 with TRBJ1-1, with the D gene not confidently named. The sequencing here drew on peripheral blood mononuclear cells (PBMCs), taken when the disease was refractory, from a patient treated with antithyroid drugs. This receptor carries the CDR3 CASSAGGFLWSEAFF. At the DNA level, the sequence is TGTGCCAGCAGTGCTGGTGGGTTTCTGTGGTCTGAAGCTTTCTTT.